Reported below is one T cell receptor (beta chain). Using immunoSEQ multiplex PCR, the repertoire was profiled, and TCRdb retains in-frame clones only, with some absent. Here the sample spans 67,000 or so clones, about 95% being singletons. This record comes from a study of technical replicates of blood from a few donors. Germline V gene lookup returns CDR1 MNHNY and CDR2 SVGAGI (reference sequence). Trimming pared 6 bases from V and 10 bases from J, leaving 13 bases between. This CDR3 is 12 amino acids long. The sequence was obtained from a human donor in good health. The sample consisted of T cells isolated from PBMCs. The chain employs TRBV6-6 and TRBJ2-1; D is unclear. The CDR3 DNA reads TGTGCCAGCAGGACGCCACTGGAGGAGCAGTTCTTC. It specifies CASRTPLEEQFF.